The source of this T cell receptor beta chain is a study of shared clonotypes between healthy human individuals. Study-wide background: Researchers assigned three CD4 naive, three CD4 memory, two CD8 naive and one CD8 memory plate to each donor. Findings of the study overall: Shared clonotypes across all four donors exceeded non-shared ones in generation probability. Sorted-subset sequencing, rarefaction showed, was incomplete despite large depth.

This CDR3 has 13 amino acids. V was cut by 2 bases and J by 7 bases, with 11 bases left in between. CDR1 and CDR2 (germline): SGHTA, FQGNSA. Some clones are missing from TCRdb's copy, which holds only in-frame ones; the method was immunoSEQ multiplex PCR. Among 2 million to 3 million clones listed, approximately 93% were seen once. Only Caucasian adults living in Nashville, Tennessee made up the donor group. Notes on this clone: The antigen is undetermined.

The specimen was naive CD4+ T cells from PBMCs. Subset in this sample: CD45RA+ positively selected. The sequence came from a man younger than 35 in good health. Some clones in this sample may be carry-over from other donors' samples. The rearrangement joins TRBV7-2 to TRBJ1-2; weak D call: TRBD1 (5 bases). In nucleotides, the CDR3 is TGTGCCAGCAGCTTATGGGACGGGGTTGGCTACACCTTC. Its translation is CASSLWDGVGYTF.